The next 28 T cell receptor beta chains were all read from a single sample in a study of shared clonotypes between healthy human individuals. Assay: immunoSEQ multiplex PCR; the TCRdb copy retains only in-frame clones and omits some. This sample carries millions of clones, around nine tenths of them seen once, and the ten largest clones take about 0.13%. Sequencing was carried out using naive CD4+ T cells sorted from blood. The subset was: CD45RA+ positively selected. These receptors were obtained from a man aged 18-30 years in good health.

The V and J genes are TRBV19 and TRBJ2-2; D possibly corresponds to TRBD1 (6 bases). CDR1 and CDR2 from the germline V gene are LNHDA and SQIVND (reference sequence). The length of the CDR3 is 16 residues. V lost 8 bases, J lost 6 bases, and 22 bases lay in between. The CDR3 sequence: CASFRMGQGISGELFF. CDR3 DNA sequence: TGTGCCAGTTTTCGTATGGGACAAGGGATATCCGGGGAGCTGTTTTTT.

The CDR3 region is CASSLDRRLNTGELFF. For the CDR3, the DNA is TGTGCCAGCAGCTTAGACAGGCGACTGAACACCGGGGAGCTGTTTTTT. V and J are TRBV13 and TRBJ2-2, with D possibly being TRBD1 (5 bases). The CDR3 contains 16 residues. In germline, CDR1 is PRHDT, CDR2 FYEKMQ (reference sequence). Trimming left V 1 base short and J 1 base short, with 10 bases between.

This clone was seen a single time. The V gene is TRBV28, the J gene TRBJ1-2; 7 nucleotides line up with TRBD1. Losses at the gene ends were 8 bases for V and 4 bases for J; bases not matched to a gene: 13. This CDR3 has 15 amino acids. Germline values: CDR1 MDHEN, CDR2 SYDVKM. The CDR3 loop is CASARGQRPPYGYTF. The CDR3 DNA reads as TGTGCCAGCGCACGGGGACAGAGACCTCCCTATGGCTACACCTTC.

The chain joins TRBV6-6 to TRBJ1-2; D is unclear. Trimming removed 2 bases from V and 6 bases from J, with 16 bases in between. The CDR3 length is 15 residues. Germline values: CDR1 MNHNY, CDR2 SVGAGI (reference sequence). The chain's CDR3 is CASSYPGSSVDGYTF. CDR3 coding DNA: TGTGCCAGCAGTTACCCAGGAAGCTCGGTCGATGGCTACACCTTC.

Note on this clone: Within the sample, other DNA sequences also encode this same CDR3. The chain employs TRBV7-9 and TRBJ1-1, with D possibly matching TRBD1 (5 bases). Germline CDR1 SEHNR, CDR2 FQNEAQ (reference sequence). V gave up 3 bases and J gave up 2 bases, with 7 bases separating them. This CDR3 comprises 13 residues. The CDR3: CASSFGGNTEAFF. The CDR3 region has the DNA TGTGCCAGCAGCTTTGGGGGAAACACTGAAGCTTTCTTT.

The rearrangement uses TRBV5-4 and TRBJ1-4; the match to TRBD1 covers 7 bases. The CDR3 length is 13 residues. CDR1 and CDR2 from the germline V gene are SGHNT and YYREEE (reference sequence). With 1 base clipped from V and 8 bases from J, the junction kept 2 bases outside the gene matches. CDR3 region: CASSLTGVEKLFF. The CDR3 bases are TGTGCCAGCAGCTTGACAGGGGTCGAAAAACTGTTTTTT. The full variable domain, rest sourced from reference TRBV5-4 and TRBJ1-4, is ETGVTQSPTHLIKTRGQQVTLRCSSQSGHNTVSWYQQALGQGPQFIFQYYREEENGRGNFPPRFSGLQFPNYSSELNVNALELDDSALYLCASSLTGVEKLFFGSGTQLSVL.

The chain carries TRBV5-6 and TRBJ1-1; possibly TRBD1 for D (5 bases). V lost 5 bases and J 3 bases, leaving 14 bases between the germline ends. CDR3 length: 14 amino acids. Germline values: CDR1 SGHDT, CDR2 YYEEEE. The CDR3: CASSWGERYTEAFF. The CDR3 nucleotides read TGTGCCAGCAGTTGGGGCGAGCGGTACACTGAAGCTTTCTTT.

The chain links TRBV18 to TRBJ2-1; D is possibly TRBD2 (6 bases). Per the germline V gene, CDR1 is KGHSH and CDR2 is LQKENI. Trimming took 3 bases from V and 0 from J, leaving 15 bases between them. The length of the CDR3 is 17 residues. CDR3 nucleotides: TGTGCCAGCTCACCGCCCGAGGGGCGGGGCTCCTACAATGAGCAGTTCTTC. Its protein product is CASSPPEGRGSYNEQFF. Looking up the rest from reference TRBV18 and TRBJ2-1 gives the full variable domain: NAGVMQNPRHLVRRRGQEARLRCSPMKGHSHVYWYRQLPEEGLKFMVYLQKENIIDESGMPKERFSAEFPKEGPSILRIQQVVRGDSAAYFCASSPPEGRGSYNEQFFGPGTRLTVL.

The J gene is TRBJ1-3, the V gene TRBV10-3; 7 nucleotides agree with TRBD1. The CDR3 loop spans 16 amino acids. Germline V gene data show CDR1 as ENHRY and CDR2 as SYGVKD. V trimming: 4 bases; J trimming: 2 bases; junction bases outside the gene matches: 8. The CDR3 DNA follows: TGTGCCATCAGTGGGATGGACAGGCAGACTGGAAACACCATATATTTT. It encodes CAISGMDRQTGNTIYF.

The chain recombines TRBV10-2 with TRBJ2-3; D is perhaps TRBD1 (5 bases). V gave up 9 bases and J gave up 1 base, with 11 bases separating them. This CDR3 spans 13 amino acids. From germline, CDR1 is WSHSY and CDR2 SAAADI. The CDR3: CASQGTGTDTQYF. In nucleotides, the CDR3 is TGCGCCAGTCAGGGTACGGGCACAGATACGCAGTATTTT.

V usage is TRBV5-1 and J usage is TRBJ1-2, with D hard to call. The V end was cut by 0 bases, the J end by 6 bases, with 12 bases between. Germline CDR1 SGHRS, CDR2 YFSETQ. This CDR3 is built from 14 residues. CDR3 sequence (DNA): TGCGCCAGCAGCTTGGAGGTGACCTCGGATGGCTACACCTTC. Its translation is CASSLEVTSDGYTF. Complete variable domain (other parts from reference TRBV5-1 and TRBJ1-2): KAGVTQTPRYLIKTRGQQVTLSCSPISGHRSVSWYQQTPGQGLQFLFEYFSETQRNKGNFPGRFSGRQFSNSRSEMNVSTLELGDSALYLCASSLEVTSDGYTFGSGTRLTVV.

This chain connects TRBV30 to TRBJ1-4; D uncertain. The CDR3 has 13 residues. The V end was cut by 0 bases, the J end by 0 bases, with 2 bases between. The V gene's germline CDR1 is GTSNPN and CDR2 SVGIG (reference sequence). This CDR3 is CAWSVTTNEKLFF. In DNA, the CDR3 is TGTGCCTGGAGTGTTACAACTAATGAAAAACTGTTTTTT. The whole variable domain, remainder taken from reference TRBV30 and TRBJ1-4, is SQTIHQWPATLVQPVGSPLSLECTVEGTSNPNLYWYRQAAGRGLQLLFYSVGIGQISSEVPQNLSASRPQDRQFILSSKKLLLSDSGFYLCAWSVTTNEKLFFGSGTQLSVL.

This clone has just a few counts. The V and J genes are TRBV30 and TRBJ1-1; 9 nucleotides match TRBD1. V lost 4 bases, J lost 5 bases, and 11 bases stayed unmatched. The CDR3 length is 15 residues. The germline CDR1 and CDR2 sequences are GTSNPN and SVGIG (reference sequence). Here the CDR3 reads CAWIPWRTGVTEAFF. DNA of the CDR3: TGTGCCTGGATACCCTGGAGGACAGGGGTTACTGAAGCTTTCTTT. Together with reference TRBV30 and TRBJ1-1, the CDR3 gives the full variable domain: SQTIHQWPATLVQPVGSPLSLECTVEGTSNPNLYWYRQAAGRGLQLLFYSVGIGQISSEVPQNLSASRPQDRQFILSSKKLLLSDSGFYLCAWIPWRTGVTEAFFGQGTRLTVV.

As to this clone: Since a much larger clone is just one base distant, this may be a read error. The chain couples TRBV5-1 to TRBJ1-1; D not certain. The CDR3 is 11 residues long. V was shortened by 3 bases and J by 3 bases, with 3 bases between the two germline ends. Germline lookup yields CDR1 SGHRS and CDR2 YFSETQ. This CDR3 is CASSSYTEAFF. As DNA, the CDR3 is TGCGCCAGCAGCTCGTACACTGAAGCTTTCTTT.

This clone was counted a single time. The J gene is TRBJ2-7, the V gene TRBV27, with D unresolved. With 4 bases removed from V and 9 bases from J, the gap between germline ends came to 13 bases. Germline-derived CDR1 and CDR2 are MNHEY and SMNVEV (reference sequence). CDR3 length: 12 amino acids. The CDR3 DNA follows: TGTGCCAGCAGTTCCCCCAGTATTGGGCAGTACTTC. Its translation is CASSSPSIGQYF.

The chain uses TRBV4-1 and TRBJ2-4, with D hard to call. Trimming pared 2 bases from V and 0 bases from J, leaving 8 bases between. The germline gives CDR1 MGHRA, CDR2 YSYEKL. The CDR3 covers 15 residues. The CDR3 loop reads CASSQWVLAKNIQYF. The CDR3 nucleotides are TGCGCCAGCAGCCAATGGGTACTAGCCAAAAACATTCAGTACTTC.

The chain has TRBV5-6 and TRBJ1-4; the D gene is possibly TRBD1 (5 bases). Germline V gene sequence: CDR1 SGHDT, CDR2 YYEEEE. CDR3 length: 16 amino acids. Trimming stripped 0 bases from V and 3 bases from J, with 12 bases between. The CDR3 DNA reads as TGTGCCAGCAGCTTGGTGGGGCGGGCAGCTAATGAAAAACTGTTTTTT. Protein sequence: CASSLVGRAANEKLFF.

In DNA form, the CDR3 reads TGTGCCAGCAGACGACTAGCGGGAACGCAAGCCCTGACTTTC. The encoded protein is CASRRLAGTQALTF. The genes are TRBV2 and TRBJ2-6; 11 bases line up with TRBD2. Germline trimming cut 6 bases from V and 15 bases from J; bases unmatched to any gene: 10. CDR3 length: 14 residues. Per germline, CDR1 SNHLY and CDR2 FYNNEI.

As concerns this clone: Germline and junction disagree at one end, which may indicate a read error. The chain is built from TRBV2 and TRBJ2-7, with 11 bases aligning to TRBD1. The length of the CDR3 is 13 residues. Germline CDR1 reads SNHLY; CDR2 reads FYNNEI. CDR3 nucleotides: TGTGCCAGCAGGGACAGGGGGCATTACGAGCGGTACTTC. Protein: CASRDRGHYERYF.

The V gene is TRBV5-1, the J gene TRBJ2-5; 8 bases map to TRBD1. Trimming took 3 bases from V and 2 from J; bases not matched to a gene: 6. The CDR3 is made up of 15 amino acids. CDR1 and CDR2 (germline): SGHRS, YFSETQ. CDR3 sequence: CASSSIGTGQETQYF. The DNA of the CDR3 is TGCGCCAGCAGCTCCATTGGGACAGGACAAGAGACCCAGTACTTC.

The chain has TRBV27 and TRBJ2-7; 12 bases are shared with TRBD2. The germline CDR1 and CDR2 sequences are MNHEY and SMNVEV (reference sequence). CDR3 length: 15 residues. The ends lost 4 bases at V and 4 bases at J; junction bases unmatched: 5. As DNA, the CDR3 is TGTGCCAGCAGTTCACCGACTAGCGGGAGATACGAGCAGTACTTC. Protein product: CASSSPTSGRYEQYF.

About this clone: This sample includes further DNA sequences coding for the same CDR3. The rearrangement joins TRBV30 to TRBJ1-2; TRBD1 aligns across 9 bases. Germline assignment: CDR1 GTSNPN and CDR2 SVGIG (reference sequence). After removal of 0 bases from V and 7 bases from J, the junction contained 3 bases not matched to a gene. The length of the CDR3 is 13 residues. The CDR3 spells CAWSVQGAGGYTF. The CDR3 region has the DNA TGTGCCTGGAGTGTACAGGGGGCGGGTGGCTACACCTTC.

The chain joins TRBV28 to TRBJ1-3, with D maybe TRBD1 (5 bases). The CDR3 contains 15 residues. CDR1 is MDHEN and CDR2 is SYDVKM in the germline V gene. The V end lost 5 bases, the J end lost 1 base, and 12 bases lay between the germline ends. The CDR3 nucleotides are TGTGCCAGCAGTGATAAGGACAAATCTGGAAACACCATATATTTT. Its protein product is CASSDKDKSGNTIYF.

The chain has TRBV5-4 and TRBJ2-1; unclear D gene. The V gene lost 3 bases and the J gene lost 9 bases, with 7 bases spanning the gap. The CDR3 totals 11 residues. Germline lookup yields CDR1 SGHNT and CDR2 YYREEE (reference sequence). The CDR3 sequence is CASSSTSEQFF. In DNA form, the CDR3 reads TGTGCCAGCAGCTCGACCAGTGAGCAGTTCTTC.

V is TRBV5-1 and J is TRBJ1-1; tentative D call: TRBD1 (5 bases). This CDR3 comprises 14 residues. V was trimmed by 0 bases and J by 4 bases, leaving 10 bases between them. Germline V lookup: CDR1 SGHRS, CDR2 YFSETQ. The DNA for the CDR3 is TGCGCCAGCAGCTTGGTGGGGGGGTCCACTGAAGCTTTCTTT. Protein sequence: CASSLVGGSTEAFF.

This sequence joins TRBV2 and TRBJ2-5; TRBD2 is a possible D gene (5 bases). Trimming took 5 bases from V and 5 from J, leaving 18 bases between them. The CDR3 runs 15 residues. CDR1 is SNHLY and CDR2 is FYNNEI in the germline V gene. The CDR3 sequence is CASSPTSQYGETQYF. The CDR3 nucleotides are TGTGCCAGCAGTCCTACTAGTCAGTACGGGGAGACCCAGTACTTC.

The chain carries TRBV9 and TRBJ2-7, with TRBD1 matching 7 bases. This CDR3 comprises 15 residues. Losses at the gene ends were 3 bases for V and 0 bases for J; bases not matched to a gene: 6. The germline V gene has CDR1 SGDLS and CDR2 YYNGEE. The CDR3, as DNA: TGTGCCAGCAGCGCCCACGGACAGGTCTCCTACGAGCAGTACTTC. Amino acids: CASSAHGQVSYEQYF.

The V and J genes are TRBV18 and TRBJ2-5; perhaps TRBD1 as D (6 bases). There are 15 residues in the CDR3. V lost 0 bases and J 0 bases, leaving 8 bases between the germline ends. Germline V lookup: CDR1 KGHSH, CDR2 LQKENI. CDR3 sequence reads: CASSPPSGDQETQYF. CDR3 DNA: TGTGCCAGCTCACCACCATCAGGGGACCAAGAGACCCAGTACTTC. Based on the CDR3 plus reference TRBV18 and TRBJ2-5, the full variable domain is NAGVMQNPRHLVRRRGQEARLRCSPMKGHSHVYWYRQLPEEGLKFMVYLQKENIIDESGMPKERFSAEFPKEGPSILRIQQVVRGDSAAYFCASSPPSGDQETQYFGPGTRLLVL.